This TCR beta chain was retrieved from a study of regulatory T cells in long-lasting Graves disease (dated by TCRdb to the early 2020s). For the study in its entirety: To count as having persistent Graves' disease, a patient had to have received antithyroid drug treatment for over 5 years with TSH receptor autoantibodies remaining persistently positive. Patients with persistent Graves' disease were compared with patients with newly diagnosed Graves' disease using TCR sequencing and RNA sequencing of peripheral blood. The study was conducted in China and was registered as a clinical trial. A total of roughly 33 samples underwent TCR sequencing: some 13 from persistent and about 20 from newly diagnosed Graves' disease patients. On average, persistent Graves' disease patients in the clinical cohort had been on antithyroid drugs for approximately ten years.

Interpreted using the paper, the time point label stands for: persistent/refractory GD, antithyroid drugs over 5 years with positive TRAb. RNA was extracted from PBMCs in TRIzol for both TCR sequencing and RNA sequencing. Graves' disease was diagnosed according to American Thyroid Association guidelines. Patients for the study were recruited at an endocrinology department in Xi'an, China. From each patient, 7.5 to 10 milliliters of peripheral blood was collected into an EDTA anticoagulant tube. Ficoll Paque Plus density gradient separation was used to isolate PBMCs, and no further T cell sorting was done. RNA quality was checked with an Agilent 2100 Bioanalyzer and agarose gel, and concentration with a NanoDrop 2000. The library came from multiplex PCR. Sequenced on an Illumina HiSeq 4000. TCR beta libraries were built with iRepertoire HTBI primers and Arm-PCR amplification of CDR3 regions. Gel purification was performed on PCR products prior to sequencing. In the paper's pipeline: Gene usage analysis of CDR3 amino acid clonotypes used the roughly 60 TRBV and 14 to 15 TRBJ segments found across samples. COPE and FqMerger were used to merge filtered high-quality paired reads into contigs. BLAST was used to align contigs to IMGT TRBV, TRBD and TRBJ reference genes, and CDR3 was defined according to IMGT. Clonotypes above 0.1% frequency were classified as highly expanded clones. Shannon entropy served as the measure of repertoire diversity, while the Gini coefficient captured V-J evenness. Clonotypes shared by more than one individual were considered public. Using fastp at Q25 and MiXCR, TCRdb reprocessed the public reads and kept productive beta chains. Every distinct CDR3 protein forms one entry, paired with its most common genes and DNA. None of the V and J calls come from the authors' own analysis; TCRdb made them. Counted in this sample were almost 350,000 distinct CDR3 sequences; roughly 21% of them appeared once. The ten largest clones add up to around 30% of the sample.

V and J lose 1 base and 0 bases, and a span of 13 bases separates them. From the cysteine through the phenylalanine, the CDR3 covers 17 amino acids. Just CDR3 DNA is preserved here, 51 bases in frame from base 1. From the germline V gene, CDR1 is SGHAT and CDR2 is FQNNGV. Concerning this clonotype: Its antigen is unknown. The sample holds no much larger clone one base away, and base qualities are not on file.

Paper-wide results and their limitations: Persistent disease showed preferential use of TRBV28, TRBJ1-2 and TRBJ2-5, whereas newly diagnosed disease favored TRBV20-1 and TRBJ2-1. Patients with persistent disease shared more public clonotypes (around 2,500) than newly diagnosed patients did (around 1,000). Only peripheral blood was studied, because thyroid tissue, the primary lesion, was inaccessible. The authors acknowledged the small sample size as a limitation that may reduce accuracy. Lower TCR Shannon entropy and fewer highly expanded clones were observed in persistent Graves' disease patients than in newly diagnosed patients, which suggested clonal expansion. Sequencing and analysis were restricted to the TCR beta chain.

Sequences were derived from peripheral blood mononuclear cells (PBMCs), sampled when the disease was refractory, from a patient treated with antithyroid drugs. This TCR was recovered from a female donor with Graves disease. The chain is made from TRBV11-2 and TRBJ2-1; a tentative D call is TRBD2 (6 bases match). This receptor has the CDR3 CASSLGSGRRSYNEQFF. The DNA sequence reads TGTGCCAGCAGCTTAGGGAGCGGGCGGCGCTCCTACAATGAGCAGTTCTTC.